This T cell receptor (beta chain) originates from a study of CD8 T cells in ankylosing spondylitis. The CDR3 loop spans 16 amino acids. With 3 bases removed from V and 5 bases from J, the gap between germline ends came to 19 bases. Germline-derived CDR1 and CDR2 are MGHDK and SYGVNS. Each CDR3 protein is one row after TCRdb ran MiXCR on the 5' RACE reads. The data contain more than 200,000 distinct CDR3 sequences, 20% to 30% of them singletons. Study results and limitations: Matched ankylosing spondylitis synovial fluid reportedly contained a significantly enriched population of disease-linked clones.

This clonotype was seen a handful of times. Its target is unknown. The chain uses TRBV25-1 and TRBJ2-5, with D perhaps being TRBD1 or TRBD2 (7 bases each). Sequenced sample: blood, either unsorted or a sorted T cell fraction (not recorded which). This receptor was identified in a male donor with ankylosing spondylitis or in good health (not recorded which). The CDR3, as DNA: TGTGCCAGCAGTGAGAGGACTAGGAGGGGGCCGGAGACCCAGTACTTC. This sequence encodes CASSERTRRGPETQYF.